The subject of this entry is one T cell receptor beta chain. The source of the sample is a study of T cell changes during pregnancy in multiple sclerosis. Profiling relied on immunoSEQ multiplex PCR, and the TCRdb table lists in-frame clones only, not all of them. The sample yields 50,000 to 65,000 clones, about 88% seen once. From germline, CDR1 is SGHAT and CDR2 FQDESV (reference sequence). V dropped 3 bases and J dropped 8; count of bases not matched to a gene: 6. There are 15 residues in the CDR3. The TCR sequence derives from a female donor with multiple sclerosis, enrolled in a pregnancy study. V usage is TRBV11-1 and J usage is TRBJ1-6; 8 nucleotides align to TRBD1. This material consisted of peripheral blood, taken after pregnancy. CDR3 in DNA: TGTGCCAGCAGCTTCTGGACAGGGAAAGATTCACCCCTCCACTTT. Protein sequence: CASSFWTGKDSPLHF.